This T cell receptor (beta chain) is from a study of T-cell reconstitution after alpha-beta-depleted transplantation in children. On this clonotype itself: What it binds is unknown.

V dropped 2 bases and J dropped 5; count of bases not matched to a gene: 10. The CDR3 sequence is 18 residues long. The germline gives CDR1 SGHAT, CDR2 FQDESV (reference sequence). The authors prepared the TCRbeta library with unique molecular identifiers. TCRdb re-analysed the PCR reads in MiXCR, keeping a single row per CDR3 protein. The sample has under 450,000 distinct CDR3 sequences; roughly 16% are singletons. General observations from the study: By one year post-transplant, T-cell counts and diversity largely arose from T cells that were newly produced. Several hundred graft clones that had expanded were reportedly the source of alpha-beta T cells about two months after transplant. High day-60 TCRbeta diversity in some patients came from surviving recipient T cells and thymic progenitors.

The origin of this receptor is a boy in the first two years of life who had a stem cell transplant for Wiskott-Aldrich syndrome, so the T cells may come from the graft donor. The chain uses TRBV11-1 and TRBJ2-3, with 13 nucleotides matching TRBD2. The source was PBMCs, mostly from graft donor cells, collected 360 days after TCRalphabeta/CD19-depleted stem cell transplant. Written as DNA, the CDR3 is TGTGCCAGCAGCTTAAGAATACTAGCGGGAGGGCCAATAGATACGCAGTATTTT. This gives the protein CASSLRILAGGPIDTQYF. Filled out from reference TRBV11-1 and TRBJ2-3, the complete variable domain reads EAEVAQSPRYKITEKSQAVAFWCDPISGHATLYWYRQILGQGPELLVQFQDESVVDDSQLPKDRFSAERLKGVDSTLKIQPAELGDSAMYLCASSLRILAGGPIDTQYFGPGTRLTVL.